This T cell receptor beta chain was identified during a study of blood T cell repertoires in COVID-19. The wider study: The origin of the acute and convalescent COVID-19 samples was the United States, Italy and Spain. T cells, B-cell-depleted T cells, or PBMCs provided the cDNA or gDNA that served as material.

This CDR3 is 16 amino acids long. V gave up 5 bases and J gave up 0 bases, with 13 bases separating them. Germline loops: CDR1 ENHRY, CDR2 SYGVKD. Authors' data handling: Estimation of nucleated cell counts relied on the amplification of reference gene primers. This table comes from immunoSEQ multiplex PCR, and its TCRdb copy is limited to in-frame clones, with some not included. That table is the source of V, J and clone size, and D and trimming were worked out from the DNA. The sample lists around 110,000 clones, 65% to 85% occurring once. The chain is built from TRBV10-3 and TRBJ2-2; D is possibly TRBD1 (5 bases). Sequenced material: peripheral blood. This receptor was identified in a woman aged 70-85 years with acute or convalescent COVID-19. CDR3 sequence: CAISRGNIANTGELFF. For the CDR3, the DNA is TGTGCCATCAGTAGGGGCAATATCGCGAACACCGGGGAGCTGTTTTTT.